The 7 T cell receptor beta chains reported below all come from one sample, sequenced in a study of T cell clonality in common variable immunodeficiency. Measured with immunoSEQ multiplex PCR; TCRdb has only the in-frame clones, and not every one. Singletons are absent from the sample, which has about 52,000 clones. Sequencing used peripheral blood mononuclear cells. The receptors were gathered from a person aged 18 to 70 in good health.

Ten or more counts support this clone. CDR3: CASSTPPTSDPYNEQFF. The covered CDR3 bases are TGTGCCAGTAGTACTCCCCCCACTAGCGACCCCTACAATGAG. The chain recombines TRBV19 with TRBJ2-1; 7 bases map to TRBD2. The read comes to an end 3 residues before the CDR3 does, leaving the germline J gene to fill in the end. Germline loops: CDR1 LNHDA, CDR2 SQIVND (reference sequence). Germline trimming cut 4 bases from V and 2 bases from J; bases unmatched to any gene: 11. The CDR3 extends over 17 amino acids.

This clone was counted many times. The read ends 3 residues shy of where the CDR3 ends; the end is completed using the germline J gene. This chain joins TRBV12-3 or TRBV12-4 and TRBJ2-5, with 7 bases identical to TRBD2. CDR3 size: 15 residues. Unmatched junction bases numbered 3, after V lost 1 base and J lost 1 base. CDR3 bases read: TGTGCCAGCAGTTTAGGAGCGGGGATCCAAGAGACC. This gives the protein CASSLGAGIQET. The full CDR3 is CASSLGAGIQETQYF.

This clone was picked up many times. The CDR3 DNA, read in part, is TGTGCCAGCAGCCCGACTAGCGGGAGTACAGATACG. Translating it yields CASSPTSGSTDT. In full, the CDR3 is CASSPTSGSTDTQYF. The chain has TRBV11-2 and TRBJ2-3; 12 bases map to TRBD2. The sequenced fragment ends 3 residues before the CDR3 boundary, so the rest is inferred from the germline J gene. CDR3 length equals 15 residues. The V gene's germline CDR1 is SGHAT and CDR2 FQNNGV. Losses at the gene ends were 5 bases for V and 3 bases for J; bases not matched to a gene: 3.

This clone appeared many times. The CDR3 end falls 3 residues outside the read, so it is completed with the germline J gene. The gene calls are TRBV7-7 and TRBJ2-5; no clear D. V gave up 2 bases and J gave up 3 bases, with 10 bases separating them. The CDR3 is 14 amino acids. CDR1 is SSHAT and CDR2 is FNYEAQ in the germline V gene (reference sequence). The CDR3 loop reads CASSLSGGKETQYF. The CDR3 bases that were read are TGTGCCAGCAGCTTATCTGGCGGCAAAGAGACC.

This clone was picked up many times. The CDR3 is cut off 3 residues early in the read; its end comes from the germline J gene. This chain joins TRBV28 and TRBJ2-7; D is unclear. The V gene lost 1 base and the J gene lost 2 bases, with 9 bases spanning the gap. Germline V CDR1 and CDR2: MDHEN, SYDVKM. The CDR3 runs 14 residues. Partial CDR3 DNA: TGTGCCAGCAGTTTATACCCTAAAACCTACGAG. Translating gives CASSLYPKTYE. The whole CDR3 sequence is CASSLYPKTYEQYF.

This clone was seen at least ten times. The CDR3: CAWSVKGTGGANYGYTF. CDR3 bases read: TGTGCCTGGAGTGTAAAGGGAACAGGGGGCGCGAACTATGGC. The chain employs TRBV30 and TRBJ1-2, with TRBD1 matching 9 bases. The read is 3 residues too short to cover the CDR3 end, so that end is filled in from the germline J gene. After removal of 0 bases from V and 2 bases from J, the junction contained 10 bases not matched to a gene. There are 17 residues in the CDR3. CDR1 GTSNPN and CDR2 SVGIG come from the germline V gene (reference sequence).

There are many counts of this clone. The read falls 3 residues short of the CDR3 end, and the missing part is taken from the germline J gene. The chain joins TRBV18 to TRBJ2-5, with 8 bases aligning to TRBD1. J lost 2 bases, V lost 1 base, and 3 bases had no gene match. CDR3 length: 15 amino acids. The V gene's germline CDR1 is KGHSH and CDR2 LQKENI. Partial CDR3 DNA: TGTGCCAGCTCACCACGAACAGGGGGGCAAGAGACC. Translated, it gives CASSPRTGGQET. The complete CDR3 protein is CASSPRTGGQETQYF.